The following is a TCR beta chain sequence with its context. The target of this receptor is not known. Base-call qualities are not available, and no considerably larger clone is one nucleotide away. This specimen belongs to a study of cytomegalovirus exposure and HLA in healthy donors (dated by TCRdb to about 2017). Describing the broader study: In an earlier analysis of under 600 of the donors, 276 Gb of sequence data and 117 million unique TCR beta sequences from roughly 200 million T cells were reported. Every repertoire in the discovery cohort had been generated on one and the same sequencing platform. The study aimed to test whether cataloging public T cell receptors could reveal signatures of past pathogen exposure. The study combined high-throughput TCR immunosequencing, statistical association of individual TCRs with disease status, and machine learning to predict cytomegalovirus infection status. Both class I and class II loci were covered by HLA typing, at four-digit resolution. In a later analysis, previously published TCR beta repertoires from 550 to 750 donors were re-analyzed and high-resolution HLA genotyping was added so that TCR occurrence patterns could be studied. In addition to the first cohort of 666 subjects, a separate validation cohort of approximately 130 different subjects was used. Across under 500 genotyped donors of the cohort, an average of about 240,000 unique TCR beta nucleotide sequences per donor were sequenced, and around 20% of those sequences were non-productive. About 330 gigabases of sequencing data and 91 million or so unique TCR sequences made up an early release that covered 640 HLA-typed donors. An earlier analysis of a few hundred of the donors applied high-throughput TCR beta sequencing to assess whether each TCR beta V gene segment acted as functional or pseudogenic. Of the approximately 400 genotyped donors, over 70% fell in the genetic ancestry cluster associated with self-reported Caucasian donors. A later genetic analysis took genome-wide SNP genotypes for about 55% of the 666 donors and used that subset as a discovery cohort. Roughly 5 DR-DQ haplotypes were handled as single units for association and clustering because linkage in the cohort was strong. Donor age, sex, ethnicity and CMV serostatus were compiled alongside the repertoire data. Rather than drawing on any new phenotypic data, the later analysis identified candidate immune exposures from TCR beta sequences and the way those sequences occurred across donors. The study used immunosequencing to profile the T cell repertoires of more than 650 subjects and linked those repertoires to cytomegalovirus serostatus. The number of donors typed differed by locus, with 629-630 for A, B, C, DRB1 and DQB1, around 560 for DQA1, approximately 570 for DPA1, and some 440 for DPB1. Here is what the overall study found, with its caveats: A later genetic analysis associated a missense DCLRE1C variant with V-gene and J-gene trimming of TCR beta chains, and an independent cohort replicated the association. A later analysis associated some 17,000 TCR beta sequences with specific HLA alleles at a false discovery rate of 0.05. A later analysis found that TCR association rates varied across HLA loci, with DRB1 alleles showing the most associated TCRs and HLA-C alleles the fewest. In a later analysis, HLA-associated TCR beta chains showed more clonal expansion and lower generation probabilities than non-associated chains that were equally common. Across donors, most TCR sequences were observed very rarely, whereas some public TCRs were present in many individuals. A few of the identified cytomegalovirus-associated TCR beta chains were confirmed in vitro to be specific for cytomegalovirus antigens. A later analysis found that most CMV-associated TCR beta chains appeared HLA-restricted, with HLA associations seemingly driven largely by CMV exposure. A further reported finding was that TCR beta sequences accurately predicted the HLA-A and HLA-B alleles for most subjects in the first cohort. Because the 87-base-pair reads could not distinguish some IMGT-functional V segments, including TRBV6-2 and TRBV6-3, those segments were excluded. Assigning TCR associations to individual alleles was difficult when HLA alleles, especially DR and DQ, strongly co-occurred. Correlated functional status among segregating V segments might reflect linkage disequilibrium, but an unknown experimental factor could not be ruled out. A later analysis reported that several top co-occurrence clusters appeared linked to parvovirus B19, influenza, CMV and Epstein-Barr virus. Because counts were too low, about 15 rarely observed V segments, including chromosome 9 orphons, were left out of the earlier analysis of a few hundred of the donors. For the cohort, immune exposure information was limited to CMV serostatus. Compared with the roughly 700-donor mean, donors in an Asian-associated ancestry cluster had fewer N-insertions in productive TCRs, according to a later genetic analysis. An earlier analysis of approximately 500 of the donors showed that most TCR beta V segments appeared in productive rearrangements either about 87% or about 30% of the time, which broadly matched IMGT annotations. Sequencing depth was assumed to be roughly uniform across donors in the presence/absence analyses, though that assumption may not hold. The authors suggested that the approach could potentially be extended to other disease states and immunological phenotypes. Because HLA typing was unavailable for some donors at each locus, only the typed subset was used in association tests. A cluster of highly shared sequence variants was judged likely to represent a technical artifact of the sequencing pipeline. Only TCR beta chains were sequenced in this cohort, and the absence of alpha or paired-chain data limited detectable features. The study gave a list of 150 to 200 TCR beta chains associated with cytomegalovirus. Cytomegalovirus status was reported to be diagnosed by the classifier with high specificity and sensitivity in both the original and validation cohorts.

Receptor amplification or capture employed the immunoSEQ multiplex PCR assay. For the multiplex PCR, a mixture combining 60 forward primers for TCR Vbeta segments and 13 reverse primers for TCR Jbeta segments was used. Amplification of the CDR3 region of rearranged TCR beta genes was performed with a multiplex PCR assay on genomic DNA. On the Illumina HiSeq System, the amplified TCR beta libraries were sequenced as 87-base-pair reads. In the original analysis: Across the 600 to 700 repertoires, a later analysis counted around 80 million unique TCR beta chains, about 10 million of which were shared by at least two donors. Raw reads were error-corrected and collapsed into unique sequences with a nearest-neighbor algorithm that merged closely related sequences to remove PCR and sequencing errors. V, D and J gene segments were assigned by aligning CDR3 sequences to IMGT reference sequences. For a sequence to be retained, a match of at least six nucleotides to both a V gene segment and a J gene segment was required. Rearrangements were called productive when the CDR3 lacked stop codons and stayed in frame with V and J; all others were non-productive. Following IMGT convention, CDR3 was defined as the stretch from the second conserved V-encoded cysteine to the conserved J-encoded phenylalanine. The earlier analysis of some 580 of the donors excluded any sequence lacking an unambiguous match to a single V gene segment. In an earlier analysis of 587 of the donors, V segments were called functional above 56.7% productive rearrangements and were called segregating when the between-donor standard deviation exceeded 5%. A statistical classification framework was built to diagnose cytomegalovirus status from the catalog of TCR beta chain sequences. In a later analysis, TCR nucleotide sequences were compared against IMGT/GENE-DB human TR gene sequences so that V and J genes could be assigned. The TCRdist pipeline was used in a later analysis to assign CDR3 sequences and most-parsimonious VDJ recombination scenarios. In a later analysis, each TCR beta chain was defined by its CDR3 amino acid sequence together with its V-gene family, and reads lacking a unique V-gene family were excluded. As a way to deal with suspected cross-contamination and a sequencing artifact, a later analysis dropped 640 or so nucleotide sequences that were highly shared and had low generation probability. For each public chain, a later analysis derived a clonal expansion index from normalized ranks of inferred template counts within each repertoire. In a later analysis, generation probabilities were computed using a VDJ recombination model fitted to out-of-frame rearrangements, and the results were checked against IGoR. A later analysis scored TCR-TCR, TCR-HLA and TCR-CMV co-occurrence with hypergeometric tests, applying a repertoire-size bias correction to TCR pairs. To estimate false discovery rates, a later analysis permuted the HLA or CMV assignments 20 times. In a later analysis, co-occurring TCRs were grouped using DBSCAN, and TCRdist sequence similarity was added for clustering within HLA-allele-positive subsets. Repertoires with fewer than 30,000 or more than 120,000 public chains were left out of co-occurrence clustering, as were about 5 repertoires with anomalous nucleotide sharing. Not all clones reach the TCRdb copy of this immuneACCESS table, which keeps in-frame sequences only. Checked studies attribute under half of the gap to unresolved V genes and leave the rest unexplained. The DNA gave D and trimming, while V, J and clone size come from that table. The sample includes some 130,000 clones, with roughly 70% observed a single time. The ten top clones hold over 1.5% of the sample.

V is pared back by 0 bases and J by 2 bases, with 9 bases lying between the germline termini. The CDR3 measures 15 amino acids from cysteine to phenylalanine. Solely the CDR3 DNA is kept, with 45 bases framed from the first base. Taken from the germline V gene, the CDR1 and CDR2 loops are MRHNA and SNTAGT. The cohort comprised 670 or so healthy bone marrow donors. At the time of sampling, every cohort member was nominally healthy, though immune exposures that went unrecorded were likely present. CMV serostatus was recorded as positive for around 300 and negative for about 50% of the roughly 670 cohort members, whereas no CMV serostatus was recorded for the donor in question. A peripheral blood sample was provided by each donor, and peripheral blood mononuclear cells were used for TCR beta sequencing. The Qiagen DNeasy Blood Extraction Kit was used to extract genomic DNA from the blood cell samples.

The TCR sequence derives from a human donor in good health. The rearrangement joined TRBV6-4 to TRBJ2-3; the best D guess is TRBD2, with 5 bases matching. Specimen: PBMCs. At the DNA level, the sequence is TGTGCCAGCAGTGACTCGAACCTAGCCACAGATACGCAGTATTTT. The resulting protein is CASSDSNLATDTQYF.